The clone carrying this T cell receptor (beta chain) has only a few counts. Its specificity is unknown. Donors gave around 9.3 milliliters of peripheral blood apiece. This sample is part of a study of blood T cells in healthy people across ages. A second PCR, run for roughly 7 to 11 cycles, used a sample-barcoded 5' primer plus a J-beta primer mix. MiXCR was run by TCRdb on the 5' RACE reads, yielding one entry per CDR3 protein. The sample carries roughly 800,000 distinct CDR3 sequences, roughly 64% recorded once. Study results and caveats: The study found more naive CD4+ cells and higher diversity in long-lived than aged donors. Unsorted PBMCs blocked a conclusive comparison of naive and antigen-experienced cells.

This CDR3 is 12 amino acids long. Per the germline V gene, CDR1 is PRHDT and CDR2 is FYEKMQ (reference sequence). Between the trimmed V and J ends, which lost 5 bases and 6 bases, there was a span of 9 bases. The chain employs TRBV13 and TRBJ2-3; no reliable D call. The sample comprised blood. The sequence was obtained from a man aged 25 to 40 in good health. The CDR3 coding sequence is TGTGCCAGCAGCCCTTTCCCGGATACGCAGTATTTT. Its translation: CASSPFPDTQYF.